Listed below are T cell receptor beta chains from one sample, sequenced in a study of blood T cell repertoires in COVID-19. Method: immunoSEQ multiplex PCR; TCRdb's copy keeps in-frame clones and lacks some. The sample contains 200,000 to 250,000 clones, less than 90% of which appear only once. The material sequenced was PBMCs or T cells enriched from blood (not recorded which). The receptors were gathered from a woman aged 35 to 49 who had recovered from COVID-19. Both conserved end residues are trimmed from each CDR3.

cdr3_length v_call cdr3_aa
10 TRBV28 ASRTGSETQY
11 TRBV3-1/TRBV3-2 ASSQGGREKLF
11 TRBV12-3/TRBV12-4 ASSFRVPNEQF
12 TRBV5-1 ASSWGQARTEAF
14 TRBV24-1 ATSDPQGISSGELF
10 TRBV5-1 ASSTTNSPLH
13 TRBV27 ASTPGTVDNSPLH
12 TRBV20-1 SASVTAEGETQY
14 TRBV28 ASAIAGAPESAEAF
8 TRBV2 ASEAGQQF
12 TRBV19 ASSARDRGYGYT
10 TRBV19 ASSERGTEAF
10 TRBV7-8 ASSLEGYGYT
11 TRBV7-3 ASSFSRGYGYT
10 TRBV28 ASSRLRETQY
12 TRBV9 ASSVGLAGHEQF
13 TRBV5-4 ASSADSTPYYGYT
13 TRBV7-2 ASSSRTLSATEAF
12 TRBV28 ASSSDRGHEKLF
12 TRBV7-2 ASSLTAQNTEAF
11 TRBV7-9 ASSRQGARGYT
13 TRBV7-2 ASSSLQGAAVKAF
10 TRBV29-1 SVEEVVAEAF
13 TRBV5-1 ASSLMTGVTGELF
11 TRBV6-2/TRBV6-3 ASSSNREGEQF
12 TRBV7-9 ASSLVRAQETQY
14 TRBV18 ASSPPTQGTRNTIY
14 TRBV7-2 ASSWRTSGSGGELF
14 TRBV27 ASSSEPSGRDNEQF
11 TRBV28 ASSPSTGASYT
11 TRBV30 AWIRLAGDTQY